Each of the 9 T cell receptor beta chains below was sequenced from the same sample in a study of OX40 agonist ivuxolimab in advanced cancers. Generated by immunoSEQ multiplex PCR, the TCRdb table keeps only in-frame clones and is missing some. This sample yields 50,000 to 60,000 clones, of which approximately 89% are seen a single time; around 6% belongs to the top ten. Specimen: CD4+ or CD8+ T cells sorted from blood, collected in a trial of the OX40 agonist ivuxolimab. These receptors were obtained from an adult with an advanced solid tumor such as melanoma, head and neck, liver or kidney cancer.

CDR3 coding DNA: TGTGCCAGTAGTATAAGGGACAGGGGTCGTGGTGGGGCCAACGTCCTGACTTTC. This gives the protein CASSIRDRGRGGANVLTF. The V and J genes are TRBV19 and TRBJ2-6; 10 nucleotides align to TRBD1. The CDR3 covers 18 residues. Trimming cost V 2 bases and J 3 bases; bases outside gene matches: 7. Germline loops: CDR1 LNHDA, CDR2 SQIVND (reference sequence).

The chain carries TRBV7-9 and TRBJ2-7; possible D gene TRBD2, 5 bases. V dropped 3 bases and J dropped 3 bases, with 9 bases sitting between them. This CDR3 has 13 residues. Germline lookup yields CDR1 SEHNR and CDR2 FQNEAQ (reference sequence). The CDR3 region is CASSLDSFYEQYF. The CDR3 coding sequence is TGTGCCAGCAGCTTGGACTCCTTCTACGAGCAGTACTTC.

This clone was counted a few times. The chain recombines TRBV2 with TRBJ2-1; 13 nucleotides match TRBD2. This CDR3 is 14 amino acids long. The V and J ends lost 6 bases and 9 bases, in that order; junction bases with no gene match: 5. CDR1 SNHLY and CDR2 FYNNEI come from the germline V gene. The CDR3 DNA is TGTGCCAGCAGGGGGACTAGCGGGAAGGGTGAGCAGTTCTTC. Amino acid sequence: CASRGTSGKGEQFF.

This chain uses TRBV28 with TRBJ2-1; TRBD2 matches at 7 bases. The CDR3 is made up of 14 amino acids. Trimming took 10 bases from V and 3 from J; bases not matched to a gene: 9. Per germline, CDR1 MDHEN and CDR2 SYDVKM. As DNA, the CDR3 is TGTGCCACCTTGAGGCCTAGCGGCTACAATGAGCAGTTCTTC. It specifies CATLRPSGYNEQFF.

This clone is a singleton in its sample. The chain links TRBV29-1 to TRBJ2-3, with a possible D match to TRBD1 (5 bases). Looked up from germline, CDR1 is SQVTM and CDR2 is ANQGSEA. CDR3 length: 15 residues. V was pared by 3 bases and J by 1 base, with 14 bases between. This CDR3 is CSVEGGASGTDTQYF. CDR3 sequence (DNA): TGCAGCGTTGAGGGTGGGGCGTCCGGCACAGATACGCAGTATTTT.

This clone appeared once. J is TRBJ2-2 and V is TRBV6-5; D remains unclear. Germline CDR1 MNHEY, CDR2 SVGAGI. This CDR3 has 14 amino acids. Trimming left V 8 bases short and J 0 bases short, with 10 bases between. As DNA, the CDR3 is TGTGCCAGCTGGACCCGGCCGAACACCGGGGAGCTGTTTTTT. Protein: CASWTRPNTGELFF.

The rearrangement links TRBV15 to TRBJ2-1; D possibly uses TRBD1 or TRBD2 (5 bases each). Deletions cut 3 bases from V and 5 bases from J, with 14 bases between. Germline lookup yields CDR1 LNHNV and CDR2 YYDKDF (reference sequence). The CDR3 is 15 amino acids. The CDR3 sequence is CATSSPGTKNNEQFF. In nucleotides, the CDR3 is TGTGCCACCAGCAGTCCCGGGACGAAGAACAATGAGCAGTTCTTC.

This clone was counted once. The V gene is TRBV28, the J gene TRBJ1-5, with 7 bases aligning to TRBD1. Unmatched junction bases numbered 17, after V lost 6 bases and J lost 6 bases. CDR1 and CDR2 (germline): MDHEN, SYDVKM. This CDR3 has 17 residues. The CDR3 reads CASRSRGTTGDAQPQHF. The CDR3, as DNA: TGTGCCAGCAGGTCTAGGGGCACCACAGGGGATGCTCAGCCCCAGCATTTT.

V is TRBV11-2 and J is TRBJ1-2, with D unclear. V lost 5 bases and J 8 bases, leaving 15 bases between the germline ends. The CDR3 covers 13 residues. Per the germline V gene, CDR1 is SGHAT and CDR2 is FQNNGV. CDR3 loop: CASSQIGYPGYTF. The CDR3 DNA reads TGTGCCAGCAGCCAGATTGGGTATCCAGGCTACACCTTC. The full variable domain, in which reference TRBV11-2 and TRBJ1-2 provide the parts outside the CDR3, is EAGVAQSPRYKIIEKRQSVAFWCNPISGHATLYWYQQILGQGPKLLIQFQNNGVVDDSQLPKDRFSAERLKGVDSTLKIQPAKLEDSAVYLCASSQIGYPGYTFGSGTRLTVV.